This TCR beta chain is from a study of T-cell memory formation after mild COVID-19. In the study overall: Clusters of TCRs were largely donor specific. Regarding the study as a whole: The study found contracting CD4+ clones mainly in CM and EM and contracting CD8+ clones in EMRA. Later expanders leaned CD4+, whereas day 15 to 85 contracting clones were balanced CD4/CD8.

A single record per CDR3 protein comes from TCRdb applying MiXCR to the 5' RACE reads. The table lists 150,000 or so distinct CDR3 sequences, roughly 30% of them singletons. The junction had 9 bases not matched to a gene; V was cut back by 1 base and J by 11 bases. The CDR3 runs to 15 residues. The germline gives CDR1 MGHRA, CDR2 YSYEKL. In the case of this clonotype: Its cognate antigen is unknown.

The sample comprised PBMCs or a T cell subset sorted from them (not recorded which). This sequence was found in an adult woman who had mild COVID-19 (a few samples of this study predate the infection). Cell type and time point are not known. The V gene is TRBV4-1, the J gene TRBJ2-3, with 10 bases identical to TRBD2. The CDR3 nucleotides read TGCGCCAGCAGCCAAGTTCAAGGGCTAGCGGGGGAGCAGTATTTT. It yields the protein CASSQVQGLAGEQYF.